This T cell receptor beta chain was identified during a study of CD8+CD57+ T cells in acquired aplastic anemia (dated by TCRdb to 2016 to 2019). Notes on the research overall: A mean of about 3.2 ug of DNA, ranging from roughly 0.2 to 27.4 ug, was extracted from sorted CD4+ and CD8+ cells. CD8+CD57+ expansion was defined as a frequency above the mean frequency observed in healthy subjects. General study outcomes and caveats: Twenty-nine CD8+ CDR3 sequences were shared between patients and controls but appeared highly expressed in patients and within their immunodominant clones. No significant difference in CD8+ Simpson's diversity was found between patients and healthy controls (P=0.060).

This clonotype was seen many times. Which antigen it targets is not known. Base qualities are not at hand, and no much larger clone is one base apart. TCR beta VDJ combination and CDR3 sequence profiling used genomic DNA as the template. An Illumina HiSeq 2000 was used for TCR repertoire sequencing. As for the original processing: TRBV/TRBJ rearrangement plots, CDR3 size and DJ length profiles, and Simpson's diversity index were used to evaluate the repertoires. The immunodominant clone was defined as the most abundant DNA sequence in deep sequencing data. CDR3 amino acid sequences were checked for sharing between subjects and were compared against published repertoires and the VDJdb database. TCRdb took the public reads, trimmed them with fastp at Q25, ran MiXCR for clone calling and kept in-frame beta chains. Every entry covers one CDR3 protein and lists the most common genes and DNA from its rows. TCRdb's processing, not the study's, gives the V and J calls here. The sample table shows more than 200,000 distinct CDR3 sequences, and almost 50% are seen once. The biggest ten clones account for less than 20% of the sample.

Patients chosen for sequencing had shown expansion of CD8+CD57+ cells by flow cytometry. Every patient had a diagnosis of severe acquired aplastic anemia based on International Study of Aplastic Anemia and Agranulocytosis and Camitta criteria. No therapy had been received by the patients at the time of blood sampling. The study deep-sequenced TCR repertoires of sorted CD4+ and CD8+ blood T cells from severe aplastic anemia patients and healthy subjects. In the USA, patient enrollment took place under clinicaltrials.gov protocols 00001620, 01623167, 00001397, 00071045, 00081523 and 00961064. Ficoll-Paque density gradient centrifugation was used to isolate peripheral blood mononuclear cells. Before DNA extraction, CD4+ and CD8+ T cells were sorted with FACS or magnetic beads. CDR1 SGDLS and CDR2 YYNGEE are derived from the germline V gene. The V end loses 3 bases and the J end loses 1 base, and a stretch of 14 bases separates them. The CDR3 runs 16 amino acids, cysteine and phenylalanine included. Only CDR3 DNA is held: 48 bases, read in frame from base 1.

What was sequenced was sorted CD4+, CD8+, or CD8+CD57+ T cells (not recorded which) from PBMCs. This clonotype was obtained from a human donor with aplastic anemia. Recombination linked TRBV9 to TRBJ2-1; tentative D gene TRBD2, with 7 bases matching. The DNA sequence is TGTGCCAGCAGCGCCTTCAGGGGAGGGTCCTACAATGAGCAGTTCTTC. Translated, it reads CASSAFRGGSYNEQFF. This CDR3, with the reference TRBV9 and TRBJ2-1 proteins standing in past its ends, gives the full variable domain DSGVTQTPKHLITATGQRVTLRCSPRSGDLSVYWYQQSLDQGLQFLIQYYNGEERAKGNILERFSAQQFPDLHSELNLSSLELGDSALYFCASSAFRGGSYNEQFFGPGTRLTVL.